These T cell receptor beta chains were read from a single sample in a study of CDR3 diversity in severe acne. MiXCR, applied by TCRdb to the PCR reads, yields one record per CDR3 protein. The table records about 90,000 distinct CDR3 sequences, 45% to 50% of them present only once. The sequenced material came from blood. These receptors originate from a male donor in good health, serving as a control. Each CDR3 is given with its conserved first and last residue. The D gene is left open where the match is weak. Only some rows state a clone size, as once, few, many or a class for expanded clones.

v_call: TRBV5-1
j_call: TRBJ2-7
d_call: TRBD2
clone_size: once
cdr3_aa: CASSLGLAVPYEQYF
cdr3_nt: TGTGCCAGCAGCTTAGGGCTAGCGGTGCCCTACGAGCAGTACTTC

v_call: TRBV19
j_call: TRBJ2-7
d_call: .
clone_size: .
cdr3_aa: CASTSTPGALPYEQYF
cdr3_nt: TGTGCCAGTACCTCGACCCCGGGGGCGCTCCCCTACGAGCAGTACTTC

v_call: TRBV2
j_call: TRBJ2-7
d_call: .
clone_size: .
cdr3_aa: CASSGRGPSYEQYF
cdr3_nt: TGTGCCAGCAGTGGCCGAGGGCCGAGCTACGAGCAGTACTTC

v_call: TRBV5-4
j_call: TRBJ2-7
d_call: .
clone_size: .
cdr3_aa: CASSLEGGPSYEQYF
cdr3_nt: TGTGCCAGCAGCTTGGAGGGGGGGCCTTCCTACGAGCAGTACTTC

v_call: TRBV7-9
j_call: TRBJ2-1
d_call: TRBD1
clone_size: .
cdr3_aa: CASSLVTGWQDEQFF
cdr3_nt: TGTGCCAGCAGCTTAGTGACAGGGTGGCAGGATGAGCAGTTCTTC

v_call: TRBV12-3/TRBV12-4
j_call: TRBJ1-2
d_call: TRBD1
clone_size: .
cdr3_aa: CASSDAGTASFVYGYTF
cdr3_nt: TGTGCCAGCAGTGACGCCGGGACAGCATCGTTTGTGTATGGCTACACCTTC

v_call: TRBV19
j_call: TRBJ2-7
d_call: .
clone_size: .
cdr3_aa: CASSIPGWRGEQYF
cdr3_nt: TGTGCCAGTAGTATCCCGGGGTGGAGAGGCGAGCAGTACTTC

v_call: TRBV3-1
j_call: TRBJ2-3
d_call: .
clone_size: .
cdr3_aa: CASSQVSSSDTQYF
cdr3_nt: TGTGCCAGCAGCCAAGTGTCTAGCTCAGATACGCAGTATTTT

v_call: TRBV5-6
j_call: TRBJ2-5
d_call: TRBD2
clone_size: many
cdr3_aa: CASSSAGGPVTQYF
cdr3_nt: TGTGCCAGCAGCTCGGCGGGGGGACCCGTGACCCAGTACTTC

v_call: TRBV7-9
j_call: TRBJ2-2
d_call: TRBD1
clone_size: few
cdr3_aa: CASSSTGTGGTGELFF
cdr3_nt: TGTGCCAGCAGCTCAACCGGGACAGGGGGCACCGGGGAGCTGTTTTTT

v_call: TRBV10-3
j_call: TRBJ1-1
d_call: .
clone_size: .
cdr3_aa: CAISDQTTGNTEAFF
cdr3_nt: TGTGCCATCAGTGACCAGACGACGGGAAACACTGAAGCTTTCTTT

v_call: TRBV7-9
j_call: TRBJ2-7
d_call: TRBD1
clone_size: .
cdr3_aa: CASSSDRGREQYF
cdr3_nt: TGTGCCAGCAGCTCGGACAGGGGTCGCGAGCAGTACTTC

v_call: TRBV20-1
j_call: TRBJ1-2
d_call: TRBD1
clone_size: many
cdr3_aa: CSARSGQGNYGYTF
cdr3_nt: TGCAGTGCTAGATCGGGACAGGGGAACTATGGCTACACCTTC

v_call: TRBV11-3
j_call: TRBJ1-2
d_call: TRBD1
clone_size: .
cdr3_aa: CASSSPRDRDPTNYGYTF
cdr3_nt: TGTGCCAGCAGCTCACCTCGGGACAGGGACCCAACTAACTATGGCTACACCTTC

v_call: TRBV20-1
j_call: TRBJ2-7
d_call: TRBD2
clone_size: medium-sized
cdr3_aa: CSASMRGGSYEQYF
cdr3_nt: TGCAGTGCTAGTATGCGGGGGGGATCCTACGAGCAGTACTTC

v_call: TRBV20-1
j_call: TRBJ1-2
d_call: TRBD1
clone_size: .
cdr3_aa: CSAYDRGRYYGYTF
cdr3_nt: TGCAGTGCTTATGACAGGGGGCGTTACTATGGCTACACCTTC

v_call: TRBV7-9
j_call: TRBJ2-7
d_call: .
clone_size: .
cdr3_aa: CASSLAEGLYNEQYF
cdr3_nt: TGTGCCAGCAGCTTAGCGGAGGGACTTTACAATGAGCAGTACTTC

v_call: TRBV5-8
j_call: TRBJ1-6
d_call: TRBD1
clone_size: many
cdr3_aa: CASSLGGGSPLHF
cdr3_nt: TGTGCCAGCAGCTTGGGAGGGGGCTCACCCCTCCACTTT

v_call: TRBV4-1
j_call: TRBJ2-7
d_call: TRBD1
clone_size: .
cdr3_aa: CASSQPGTGTYEQYF
cdr3_nt: TGCGCCAGCAGCCAGCCCGGGACAGGGACCTACGAGCAGTACTTC

v_call: TRBV5-1
j_call: TRBJ2-7
d_call: TRBD2
clone_size: .
cdr3_aa: CANSFGTSLDEQYF
cdr3_nt: TGCGCCAACAGCTTCGGGACTAGTCTTGACGAGCAGTACTTC

v_call: TRBV7-2
j_call: TRBJ1-4
d_call: .
clone_size: few
cdr3_aa: CASSLGRGPNEKLFF
cdr3_nt: TGTGCCAGCTCCCTCGGACGGGGCCCAAATGAAAAACTGTTTTTT

v_call: TRBV19
j_call: TRBJ1-4
d_call: .
clone_size: .
cdr3_aa: CASAPLSNEKLFF
cdr3_nt: TGTGCCAGCGCACCTTTAAGCAATGAAAAACTGTTTTTT

v_call: TRBV7-9
j_call: TRBJ1-1
d_call: TRBD1
clone_size: medium-sized
cdr3_aa: CASSLVRGHTEAFF
cdr3_nt: TGTGCCAGCAGCTTGGTTAGGGGGCACACTGAAGCTTTCTTT

v_call: TRBV7-8
j_call: TRBJ2-5
d_call: TRBD1
clone_size: .
cdr3_aa: CASSQGTAVETQYF
cdr3_nt: TGTGCCAGCAGCCAAGGGACAGCCGTAGAGACCCAGTACTTC

v_call: TRBV6-5
j_call: TRBJ2-3
d_call: TRBD2
clone_size: many
cdr3_aa: CASTAGGIPRDTQYF
cdr3_nt: TGTGCCAGCACGGCGGGAGGTATCCCTAGAGATACGCAGTATTTT

v_call: TRBV7-9
j_call: TRBJ2-7
d_call: TRBD1
clone_size: .
cdr3_aa: CASSHGTGGFEQYF
cdr3_nt: TGTGCCAGCAGCCATGGGACAGGGGGCTTTGAGCAGTACTTC

v_call: TRBV29-1
j_call: TRBJ2-2
d_call: TRBD2
clone_size: .
cdr3_aa: CSVGGVASGNTGELFF
cdr3_nt: TGCAGCGTTGGGGGGGTGGCTAGCGGAAACACCGGGGAGCTGTTTTTT

v_call: TRBV6-5
j_call: TRBJ2-7
d_call: TRBD1
clone_size: .
cdr3_aa: CASRPRRTGDHEQYF
cdr3_nt: TGTGCCAGCAGGCCACGCAGGACAGGGGACCACGAGCAGTACTTC

v_call: TRBV20-1
j_call: TRBJ2-2
d_call: TRBD2
clone_size: .
cdr3_aa: CSARDGAWGEGTGELFF
cdr3_nt: TGCAGTGCTAGAGATGGGGCCTGGGGGGAGGGGACCGGGGAGCTGTTTTTT

v_call: TRBV25-1
j_call: TRBJ1-5
d_call: .
clone_size: .
cdr3_aa: CASSPLGQPQHF
cdr3_nt: TGTGCCAGCAGCCCCCTCGGTCAGCCCCAGCATTTT

v_call: TRBV10-3
j_call: TRBJ1-1
d_call: .
clone_size: once
cdr3_aa: CAISERVVNTEAFF
cdr3_nt: TGTGCCATCAGTGAACGGGTAGTGAACACTGAAGCTTTCTTT

v_call: TRBV2
j_call: TRBJ2-7
d_call: .
clone_size: .
cdr3_aa: CASRIAPRYEQYF
cdr3_nt: TGTGCCAGCAGGATTGCCCCCCGCTACGAGCAGTACTTC

v_call: TRBV6-5
j_call: TRBJ1-4
d_call: .
clone_size: .
cdr3_aa: CASSPTDATNEKLFF
cdr3_nt: TGTGCCAGCAGTCCTACCGACGCAACTAATGAAAAACTGTTTTTT

v_call: TRBV7-8
j_call: TRBJ1-6
d_call: TRBD1
clone_size: .
cdr3_aa: CASSPRGNRGSNSPLHF
cdr3_nt: TGTGCCAGCAGCCCTCGTGGAAACAGGGGAAGCAATTCACCCCTCCACTTT

v_call: TRBV6-1
j_call: TRBJ2-2
d_call: .
clone_size: .
cdr3_aa: CASSGQRKLWLFF
cdr3_nt: TGTGCCAGCAGTGGACAGCGGAAACTATGGCTGTTTTTT

v_call: TRBV24-1
j_call: TRBJ1-1
d_call: .
clone_size: .
cdr3_aa: CATSRGDTEAFF
cdr3_nt: TGTGCCACCAGTCGGGGGGACACTGAAGCTTTCTTT

v_call: TRBV12-3/TRBV12-4
j_call: TRBJ2-7
d_call: TRBD1
clone_size: .
cdr3_aa: CASSYGSGQGSYEQYF
cdr3_nt: TGTGCCAGCAGTTACGGTTCGGGACAGGGGTCCTACGAGCAGTACTTC

v_call: TRBV19
j_call: TRBJ2-5
d_call: .
clone_size: .
cdr3_aa: CASSWGKETQYF
cdr3_nt: TGTGCCAGTAGTTGGGGGAAGGAGACCCAGTACTTC

v_call: TRBV7-9
j_call: TRBJ2-3
d_call: .
clone_size: once
cdr3_aa: CASRPGHTDTQYF
cdr3_nt: TGTGCCAGCAGGCCCGGGCACACAGATACGCAGTATTTT

v_call: TRBV20-1
j_call: TRBJ2-7
d_call: .
clone_size: .
cdr3_aa: CSARESGDSYQYF
cdr3_nt: TGCAGTGCTAGAGAGAGCGGAGACTCCTACCAGTACTTC

v_call: TRBV2
j_call: TRBJ1-6
d_call: TRBD1
clone_size: .
cdr3_aa: CASSALSQGASSPLHF
cdr3_nt: TGTGCCAGCAGTGCCCTTTCACAGGGGGCGAGCTCACCCCTCCACTTT

v_call: TRBV24-1
j_call: TRBJ2-2
d_call: .
clone_size: .
cdr3_aa: CASSLVGGAGELFF
cdr3_nt: TGTGCCAGCAGCTTGGTCGGTGGGGCCGGGGAGCTGTTTTTT